The clone carrying this TCR beta chain was picked up one time. Antigen unknown. Repertoires were generated with immunoSEQ multiplex PCR, while TCRdb's copy carries only in-frame clones and drops some. This table holds about 150,000 clones, roughly nine tenths found once. These data belong to a study of T cell responses to AZD1222 COVID-19 vaccine. Study results and limitations: Recipients of two AZD1222 doses showed rising Spike-specific TCR breadth and depth. Females outnumbered males among donors, who were mostly white British; clonal diversity was possibly underestimated. None of the repertoires were sampled until the peak T cell response had passed.

The study pooled second doses at about 4 or about 12 weeks. Germline V gene sequence: CDR1 SGHVS, CDR2 FNYEAQ. The CDR3 contains 18 residues. V was shortened by 5 bases and J by 3 bases, with 23 bases between the two germline ends. This chain connects TRBV7-6 to TRBJ2-1, with a weak D call TRBD2 (7 bases). Sequences were derived from peripheral blood, sampled 28 days after the second AZD1222 dose. This receptor was identified in an adult who received the AZD1222 COVID-19 vaccine. CDR3 in DNA: TGTGCCAGCAGCCAGACAGGTGCCAGCGGGATGATCTACAATGAGCAGTTCTTC. This gives the protein CASSQTGASGMIYNEQFF. Full variable domain (rest looked up from reference TRBV7-6 and TRBJ2-1): GAGVSQSPRYKVTKRGQDVALRCDPISGHVSLYWYRQALGQGPEFLTYFNYEAQQDKSGLPNDRFSAERPEGSISTLTIQRTEQRDSAMYRCASSQTGASGMIYNEQFFGPGTRLTVL.